This T cell receptor (beta chain) was sequenced in a study of cytomegalovirus exposure and HLA in healthy donors (dated by TCRdb to about 2017). Context from the whole study: An earlier analysis of 550 to 700 of the donors reported about 290 Gb of sequence data and 100 million to 140 million unique TCR beta sequences from about 200 million T cells. The aim of the study was to test whether cataloging public T cell receptors could identify signatures of past pathogen exposure. Along with the approximately 600-subject first cohort, a separate validation cohort of roughly 110 different subjects was used. Four to six DR-DQ haplotypes were handled as single units for association and clustering, since linkage in the cohort was strong. The T cell repertoires of some 670 subjects were profiled by immunosequencing and related to cytomegalovirus serostatus. Rather than using new phenotypic data, the later analysis identified candidate immune exposures from TCR beta sequences and from how often those sequences occurred across donors. A later analysis re-analyzed previously published TCR beta repertoires from 600 to 850 donors and added high-resolution HLA genotyping to study TCR occurrence patterns. Of the roughly 410 genotyped donors, 65% to 90% were placed in the genetic ancestry cluster associated with self-reported Caucasian donors. HLA typing covered class I and class II loci at four-digit resolution. Typing coverage differed by locus: A, B, C, DRB1 and DQB1 were typed in about 620-640 donors, DQA1 in about 510, DPA1 in 606, and DPB1 in 400 to 490. A later genetic analysis used genome-wide SNP genotypes for 398 of the 666 donors, treating that subset as a discovery cohort. Donor age, sex, ethnicity and CMV serostatus were collected together with the repertoire data. On average, roughly 250,000 unique TCR beta nucleotide sequences were sequenced per donor among 300 to 500 genotyped donors of the cohort, with roughly 20% of those sequences being non-productive. To predict cytomegalovirus infection status, the study combined high-throughput TCR immunosequencing, statistical association of individual TCRs with disease status, and machine learning. Approximately 300 gigabases of sequencing data and tens of millions of unique TCR sequences made up an early release that covered roughly 670 HLA-typed donors. Every repertoire in the discovery cohort had been generated on one and the same sequencing platform. To decide whether each TCR beta V gene segment behaved as functional or pseudogenic, an earlier analysis of some 580 of the donors relied on high-throughput TCR beta sequencing. Overall study outcomes, separate from this receptor: In this cohort, only TCR beta chains were sequenced, and detectable features were limited by the absence of alpha or paired-chain data. For the cohort, immune exposure information was limited to CMV serostatus. Because HLA typing was unavailable for some donors at each locus, only the typed subset was used in association tests. A later analysis associated 15,000 to 20,000 TCR beta sequences with specific HLA alleles at a false discovery rate of 0.05. It was suggested by the authors that the approach could potentially be generalized to other disease states and immunological phenotypes. According to a later genetic analysis, donors in an Asian-associated ancestry cluster had fewer N-insertions in productive TCRs than the approximately 630-donor mean. A later analysis reported that several top co-occurrence clusters appeared linked to parvovirus B19, influenza, CMV and Epstein-Barr virus. The presence/absence analyses assumed that sequencing depth was roughly uniform across donors, and that assumption may not be true. A few of the identified cytomegalovirus-associated TCR beta chains were confirmed in vitro to be specific for cytomegalovirus antigens. The earlier analysis of approximately 560 of the donors excluded seventeen rarely observed V segments, including chromosome 9 orphons, because counts were too low. A later analysis found that HLA-associated TCR beta chains were more clonally expanded and had lower generation probabilities than equally common non-associated chains. An earlier analysis of several hundred of the donors showed that most TCR beta V segments appeared in productive rearrangements either about 87% or about 30% of the time, which broadly matched IMGT annotations. A further reported finding was that TCR beta sequences accurately predicted the HLA-A and HLA-B alleles for most subjects in the first cohort. In both the original and validation cohorts, the classifier was reported to diagnose cytomegalovirus status with high specificity and sensitivity. In a later analysis, TCR association rates were found to vary across HLA loci, with the most associated TCRs seen for DRB1 alleles and the fewest for HLA-C alleles. A later genetic analysis associated a missense DCLRE1C variant with V-gene and J-gene trimming of TCR beta chains, and an independent cohort replicated the association. A total of some 180 TCR beta chains were listed by the study as associated with cytomegalovirus. Correlated functional status among segregating V segments might be attributable to linkage disequilibrium, but an unknown experimental factor could not be ruled out. While some public TCRs were present in many individuals, most TCR sequences turned up only very rarely across donors. Because the 87-base-pair reads could not distinguish some IMGT-functional V segments, including TRBV6-2 and TRBV6-3, those segments were excluded. A later analysis found that most CMV-associated TCR beta chains appeared HLA-restricted, with HLA associations seemingly driven largely by CMV exposure. When HLA alleles, especially DR and DQ, strongly co-occurred, attributing TCR associations to individual alleles was difficult. A cluster of highly shared sequence variants was judged likely to represent a technical artifact of the sequencing pipeline.

V and J are trimmed by 9 bases and 4 bases, and the gene matches miss 13 bases of the junction. The CDR3 holds 16 amino acids from the cysteine to the phenylalanine. The kept DNA is CDR3 alone, 48 bases in frame from the first base. Sequences SNHLY (CDR1) and FYNNEI (CDR2) are obtained from the germline V gene. Notes on this clone: What antigen it recognizes has not been identified. No base quality values were provided; no much bigger clone lies one nucleotide off.

The library was produced with the immunoSEQ multiplex PCR assay. For the multiplex PCR, a mixture combining 60 forward primers for TCR Vbeta segments and 13 reverse primers for TCR Jbeta segments was used. The CDR3 region of rearranged TCR beta genes was amplified from genomic DNA with a multiplex PCR assay. On the Illumina HiSeq System, the amplified TCR beta libraries were sequenced as 87-base-pair reads. The study's own analysis went as follows. A later analysis tallied roughly 78 million unique TCR beta chains across the 550 to 850 repertoires, and approximately 9.9 million of those chains were shared by two or more donors. To remove PCR and sequencing errors, raw reads were error-corrected and collapsed into unique sequences using a nearest-neighbor algorithm that merged closely related sequences. CDR3 sequences were aligned to IMGT reference sequences to assign V, D and J gene segments. For a sequence to be retained, at least a six-nucleotide match to both a V gene segment and a J gene segment was required. A rearrangement counted as productive if the CDR3 had no stop codons and remained in frame with V and J, and every other rearrangement counted as non-productive. CDR3 was defined by IMGT convention, running from the second conserved V-encoded cysteine to the conserved J-encoded phenylalanine. Sequences without an unambiguous match to a single V gene segment were excluded from the earlier analysis of 500 to 700 of the donors. An earlier analysis of 587 of the donors classified V segments as functional when productive rearrangements were above 56.7% and as segregating when the standard deviation between donors was above 5%. A statistical classification framework was built for diagnosing cytomegalovirus status from the catalog of TCR beta chain sequences. V and J gene assignment, in a later analysis, came from comparing TCR nucleotide sequences with IMGT/GENE-DB human TR gene sequences. The TCRdist pipeline was used in a later analysis to assign CDR3 sequences and most-parsimonious VDJ recombination scenarios. A later analysis defined each TCR beta chain by its CDR3 amino acid sequence plus V-gene family, and excluded reads lacking a unique V-gene family. A later analysis removed 600 or so highly shared, low-generation-probability nucleotide sequences to deal with suspected cross-contamination and a sequencing artifact. In a later analysis, a clonal expansion index was calculated for each public chain from normalized within-repertoire ranks of inferred template counts. In a later analysis, generation probabilities were computed with a VDJ recombination model fitted to out-of-frame rearrangements, and the resulting probabilities were checked against IGoR. A later analysis scored TCR-TCR, TCR-HLA and TCR-CMV co-occurrence with hypergeometric tests, applying a repertoire-size bias correction to TCR pairs. A later analysis estimated false discovery rates by permuting HLA or CMV assignments 20 times. In a later analysis, co-occurring TCRs were grouped using DBSCAN, with TCRdist sequence similarity added in when clustering inside HLA-allele-positive subsets. Repertoires with fewer than 30,000 or more than 120,000 public chains, plus five repertoires with anomalous nucleotide sharing, were excluded from co-occurrence clustering. In TCRdb, the immuneACCESS table is reduced to in-frame sequences with V and J assigned. These tables do not hold every clone; where another copy was compared, an unresolved V gene accounts for under half, and the others remain unexplained. V and J calls and clone size follow that table, whereas D and trimming were derived from the DNA. For this sample the table gives approximately 39,000 clones, of which about 70% were detected only once. The ten largest clones represent about 6.5% of the sample.

The cohort consisted of 666 healthy bone marrow donors. At the time of sampling, all cohort members were nominally healthy, though unrecorded immune exposures were likely present. The donor tested CMV seronegative, placing the donor among the 350 to 400 seronegative members of the cohort. Every donor gave a peripheral blood sample, and the peripheral blood mononuclear cells from that sample were used for TCR beta sequencing. The Qiagen DNeasy Blood Extraction Kit was used to extract genomic DNA from the blood cell samples. The sequenced sample consisted of PBMCs. The sequence is built from TRBV2 and TRBJ2-3; the central 10 bases match TRBD2. The clonotype comes from a man younger than 45 in good health and CMV-seronegative. The nucleotides read TGTGCCAGTAAGGGAGGGGCTAGCGGGAGTGCAGATACGCAGTATTTT. It translates as CASKGGASGSADTQYF. Joined to the reference TRBV2 and TRBJ2-3 proteins, this CDR3 gives the full variable domain: EPEVTQTPSHQVTQMGQEVILRCVPISNHLYFYWYRQILGQKVEFLVSFYNNEISEKSEIFDDQFSVERPDGSNFTLKIRSTKLEDSAMYFCASKGGASGSADTQYFGPGTRLTVL.